The 22 T cell receptor beta chains listed next were all sequenced from one sample in a study of blood T cell repertoires in COVID-19. Profiling relied on immunoSEQ multiplex PCR, and the TCRdb table lists in-frame clones only, not all of them. Among 200,000 to 250,000 clones listed, 86% were seen once. Input material: peripheral blood. The receptors here all came from a woman between 45 and 65 years old with COVID-19, enrolled during active disease.

This clone was counted a single time. The gene calls are TRBV6-6 and TRBJ2-7, with 7 bases fitting TRBD1. CDR3 size: 14 residues. CDR1 MNHNY and CDR2 SVGAGI come from the germline V gene (reference sequence). Trimming cost V 4 bases and J 2 bases; bases outside gene matches: 5. The CDR3 DNA is TGTGCCAGCAGTTTGAGGCAGGGGGCCTACGAGCAGTACTTC. Encoded protein: CASSLRQGAYEQYF.

The chain employs TRBV2 and TRBJ1-3, with no clear D. Trimming pared 2 bases from V and 4 bases from J, leaving 3 bases between. The CDR3 consists of 12 residues. Germline V gene lookup returns CDR1 SNHLY and CDR2 FYNNEI. The CDR3 spells CASSEPGNTIYF. CDR3 sequence (DNA): TGTGCCAGCAGTGAACCGGGAAACACCATATATTTT.

The V gene is TRBV12-3 or TRBV12-4, the J gene TRBJ2-7, with 7 bases fitting TRBD1. The CDR3 totals 12 residues. The V segment lost 3 bases and the J segment 7 bases; nucleotides outside the gene matches: 3. The CDR3 protein is CASSLTGREQYV. CDR3 bases: TGTGCCAGCAGTTTGACAGGGCGGGAGCAGTACGTC.

The rearrangement joins TRBV5-1 to TRBJ1-2; perhaps TRBD1 as D (6 bases). This CDR3 has 17 amino acids. The germline CDR1 and CDR2 sequences are SGHRS and YFSETQ. V lost 5 bases and J lost 4, with 24 bases in between. For the CDR3, the DNA is TGCGCCAGCAGAGGCCAACAGCCTGCGGACAGAGGCTATGGCTACACCTTC. Protein sequence: CASRGQQPADRGYGYTF.

This clone turned up a few times. The chain carries TRBV18 and TRBJ2-5, with D perhaps TRBD2 (6 bases). The CDR3 is 14 residues long. Per germline, CDR1 KGHSH and CDR2 LQKENI. Trimming cost V 2 bases and J 3 bases, with 10 bases left between them. The CDR3 here is CASSPEAGKETQYF. In nucleotides, the CDR3 is TGTGCCAGCTCACCAGAGGCGGGGAAAGAGACCCAGTACTTC.

The chain uses TRBV2 and TRBJ1-4; 8 bases are shared with TRBD1. Germline CDR1 and CDR2: SNHLY and FYNNEI. The CDR3 runs to 14 residues. V was clipped by 5 bases and J by 7 bases; unmatched bases: 6. Here the CDR3 reads CASSSDRAFEKLFF. CDR3 DNA sequence: TGTGCCAGCAGTTCGGACAGGGCTTTTGAAAAACTGTTTTTT.

On this clone itself: Other nucleotide sequences from this sample produce the same CDR3. CDR3 protein: CASSQGLAGGETQYF. CDR3 nucleotides: TGTGCCAGCAGCCAAGGACTAGCGGGGGGGGAGACCCAGTACTTC. This chain links TRBV3-1 (or the pseudogene TRBV3-2) with TRBJ2-5, with 14 bases matching TRBD2. CDR1 and CDR2 (germline): LGHDT, YNNKEL (reference sequence). V lost 1 base and J lost 5; bases outside the gene matches: 0. This CDR3 is 15 amino acids long.

The chain links TRBV5-1 to TRBJ1-3; perhaps TRBD1 as D (6 bases). Germline values: CDR1 SGHRS, CDR2 YFSETQ. With 5 bases removed from V and 0 bases from J, the gap between germline ends came to 12 bases. The length of the CDR3 is 15 residues. Written as DNA, the CDR3 is TGCGCCAGCAGGGCTACAGGGCCCTCTGGAAACACCATATATTTT. Translated: CASRATGPSGNTIYF.

This clone was recorded once. This rearrangement joins TRBV9 to TRBJ2-5; weak D call: TRBD2 (6 bases). The V gene's germline CDR1 is SGDLS and CDR2 YYNGEE. The V gene lost 4 bases and the J gene lost 2 bases, with 9 bases spanning the gap. The CDR3 is made up of 13 amino acids. CDR3 bases: TGTGCCAGCAGCCCGGGACTGCAAGAGACCCAGTACTTC. Its protein product is CASSPGLQETQYF. The entire variable domain, with the rest obtained from reference TRBV9 and TRBJ2-5, is as follows: DSGVTQTPKHLITATGQRVTLRCSPRSGDLSVYWYQQSLDQGLQFLIQYYNGEERAKGNILERFSAQQFPDLHSELNLSSLELGDSALYFCASSPGLQETQYFGPGTRLLVL.

This clone has more than one count but fewer than ten. The gene calls are TRBV2 and TRBJ1-2; possible D gene TRBD1, 5 bases. Between the trimmed V and J ends, which lost 10 bases and 6 bases, there was a span of 18 bases. The CDR3 runs to 13 residues. Germline CDR1 SNHLY, CDR2 FYNNEI. CDR3: CAKQTGERDGYTF. The DNA for the CDR3 is TGTGCCAAGCAAACGGGGGAGAGAGATGGCTACACCTTC.

The chain uses TRBV29-1 and TRBJ1-1, with D possibly being TRBD1 (6 bases). CDR1 and CDR2 (germline): SQVTM, ANQGSEA. V was shortened by 6 bases and J by 4 bases, with 12 bases between the two germline ends. The CDR3 is 12 residues long. CDR3 loop: CSVAGASTEAFF. The CDR3 nucleotides read TGCAGCGTCGCGGGGGCCAGCACTGAAGCTTTCTTT.

The J gene is TRBJ2-7, the V gene TRBV7-9; the D gene is possibly TRBD1 (6 bases). The CDR3 consists of 17 residues. Per germline, CDR1 SEHNR and CDR2 FQNEAQ (reference sequence). The V end was cut by 6 bases, the J end by 2 bases, with 23 bases between. The CDR3 DNA is TGTGCCAGCAGTCCTACTATGATACGGGACACAACCTACGAGCAGTACTTC. Protein: CASSPTMIRDTTYEQYF.

The chain recombines TRBV10-2 with TRBJ2-1; 9 bases align to TRBD2. This CDR3 has 15 residues. CDR1 and CDR2 from the germline V gene are WSHSY and SAAADI. J lost 3 bases, V lost 7 bases, and 7 bases had no gene match. CDR3 coding DNA: TGCGCCAGCATCTCAGCGGGGGGCTTCTACAATGAGCAGTTCTTC. Its translation is CASISAGGFYNEQFF.

The chain carries TRBV12-3 or TRBV12-4 and TRBJ2-3; D gene ambiguous. V shed 10 bases and J shed 4 bases, with 9 bases lying between them. The CDR3 is made up of 11 amino acids. DNA for the CDR3: TGTGCCACCTCTCGCGCAGATACGCAGTATTTT. Its translation is CATSRADTQYF.

The J gene is TRBJ2-1, the V gene TRBV3-1 (or the pseudogene TRBV3-2); 8 positions match TRBD2. V dropped 4 bases and J dropped 8; count of bases not matched to a gene: 10. This CDR3 has 15 amino acids. Germline CDR1 LGHDT, CDR2 YNNKEL (reference sequence). CDR3: CASSRPGGRGDEQFF. The CDR3 nucleotides are TGTGCCAGCAGCCGCCCGGGGGGGCGGGGAGATGAGCAGTTCTTC.

The rearrangement links TRBV24-1 to TRBJ2-5, with a tentative D call TRBD2 (5 bases). This CDR3 region has 13 residues. V lost 7 bases, J lost 4 bases, and 12 bases lay in between. CDR1 KGHDR and CDR2 SFDVKD come from the germline V gene. Here the CDR3 reads CATSNRGRETQYF. Written as DNA, the CDR3 is TGTGCCACCAGCAATCGTGGGAGAGAGACCCAGTACTTC.

The V and J genes are TRBV19 and TRBJ1-1, with D hard to call. CDR1 and CDR2 (germline): LNHDA, SQIVND (reference sequence). The CDR3 runs to 13 residues. V dropped 11 bases and J dropped 0 bases, with 13 bases sitting between them. The CDR3 sequence: CAAALAVNTEAFF. The CDR3 DNA is TGTGCCGCAGCCCTAGCCGTGAACACTGAAGCTTTCTTT.

J is TRBJ1-5 and V is TRBV19; possibly TRBD1 for D (5 bases). The germline V gene has CDR1 LNHDA and CDR2 SQIVND (reference sequence). This CDR3 is 14 amino acids long. The V gene lost 7 bases and the J gene lost 4 bases, with 14 bases spanning the gap. CDR3 sequence: CASKSGLGNQPQHF. CDR3 sequence (DNA): TGTGCCAGTAAATCAGGGCTGGGAAATCAGCCCCAGCATTTT.

The CDR3 here is CASSEARAGGRRLLHQPQHF. CDR3 nucleotide sequence: TGTGCCAGCAGTGAAGCGAGGGCAGGGGGTCGCCGTTTACTCCATCAGCCCCAGCATTTT. The chain links TRBV2 to TRBJ1-5; 7 bases align to TRBD1. The CDR3 length is 20 residues. Trimming took 0 bases from V and 5 from J; bases not matched to a gene: 19. CDR1 is SNHLY, CDR2 FYNNEI, per germline.

The chain recombines TRBV12-5 with TRBJ2-7; D possibly corresponds to TRBD1 (6 bases). The CDR3 is 14 residues long. CDR1 is LGHNT, CDR2 FRNRAP, per germline. The V end lost 6 bases, the J end lost 4 bases, and 16 bases lay between the germline ends. This CDR3 is CASGPGGLRYEQYF. For the CDR3, the DNA is TGTGCTAGTGGCCCTGGGGGCCTGAGGTACGAGCAGTACTTC.

The chain links TRBV18 to TRBJ2-5; D is perhaps TRBD2 (6 bases). Trimming shortened V by 3 bases and J by 5 bases, and 16 bases separated the two germline ends. The germline CDR1 and CDR2 sequences are KGHSH and LQKENI. This CDR3 is built from 15 residues. The CDR3 loop is CASSPGGSRWETQYF. The CDR3 coding sequence is TGTGCCAGCTCACCTGGGGGGTCCAGGTGGGAGACCCAGTACTTC.

V usage is TRBV11-3 and J usage is TRBJ2-4; 10 bases are a match to TRBD2. This CDR3 has 19 amino acids. The trim removed 4 bases at V and 0 bases at J, leaving 12 bases unmatched. CDR1 is SGHNT, CDR2 YENEEA, per germline. The CDR3 region is CASSSLAGGRSGAKNIQYF. The CDR3 DNA reads as TGTGCCAGCAGCTCTTTAGCGGGGGGCCGTTCCGGAGCCAAAAACATTCAGTACTTC.